The 10 T cell receptor beta chains listed next were all sequenced from one sample in a study of human T cells and chemical hapten exposure. Time point in this sample: patch test 2, 6 weeks after DPC sensitization. Treatment reported: therapeutic diphenylcyclopropenone sensitization with weekly scalp DPC. TCRdb itself ran the RACE reads through MiXCR, one entry per CDR3 protein. This table holds approximately 120,000 distinct CDR3 sequences, more than 7% found once. The source material was whole blood, sampled in connection with sensitization to the hapten diphenylcyclopropenone (DPC). The origin of the receptors is a woman in her 40s with alopecia areata. Some clones in this sample may be carry-over from other donors' samples.

This clonotype occurred a few times. This chain links TRBV7-2 with TRBJ2-3; 10 positions agree with TRBD2. CDR3 length equals 16 residues. With 1 base clipped from V and 3 bases from J, the junction kept 4 bases outside the gene matches. From germline, CDR1 is SGHTA and CDR2 FQGNSA. CDR3 bases: TGTGCCAGCAGCTTAGATTCGGGACTAGCGACAGATACGCAGTATTTT. Protein: CASSLDSGLATDTQYF.

There are many counts of this clonotype. This sequence joins TRBV7-8 and TRBJ1-2; the D gene is possibly TRBD1 (5 bases). With 0 bases removed from V and 1 base from J, the gap between germline ends came to 18 bases. In germline, CDR1 is SGHVS, CDR2 FQNEAQ. The CDR3 has 18 residues. This CDR3 reads CASSLAPPQKGLNYGYTF. CDR3 bases: TGTGCCAGCAGCTTAGCCCCCCCCCAGAAGGGACTTAACTATGGCTACACCTTC.

In regard to this clonotype: A read error may be the cause here, since a much bigger clone is one base away. The chain employs TRBV11-2 and TRBJ2-7; D might be TRBD2 (7 bases). CDR1 is SGHAT, CDR2 FQNNGV, per germline. This CDR3 comprises 14 residues. Trimming cost V 7 bases and J 9 bases, with 22 bases left between them. CDR3: CASNPTGGQDVQYF. The CDR3, as DNA: TGTGCCAGCAACCCCACCGGGGGGCAGGACGTGCAGTACTTC.

At least ten counts were recorded for this clonotype. The chain uses TRBV5-4 and TRBJ2-3, with 15 bases aligning to TRBD2. CDR3 size: 17 residues. The germline gives CDR1 SGHNT, CDR2 YYREEE (reference sequence). V trimming: 3 bases; J trimming: 0 bases; junction bases outside the gene matches: 2. For the CDR3, the DNA is TGTGCCAGCAGCTCGGGACTAGCGGGGGGAAGCACAGATACGCAGTATTTT. Amino acids: CASSSGLAGGSTDTQYF.

The CDR3 spells CASSLNGLETNEQFF. CDR3 in DNA: TGCGCCAGCAGCCTCAACGGGCTTGAGACCAATGAGCAGTTCTTC. The rearrangement joins TRBV5-1 to TRBJ2-1; D uncertain. V lost 4 bases and J 6 bases, leaving 17 bases between the germline ends. This CDR3 is 15 amino acids long. The germline V gene has CDR1 SGHRS and CDR2 YFSETQ.

This clonotype was found many times. The chain links TRBV5-5 to TRBJ1-1; tentative D call: TRBD1 (6 bases). Trimming cost V 2 bases and J 7 bases, with 12 bases left between them. The CDR3 extends over 13 amino acids. Germline values: CDR1 SGHKS, CDR2 YYEKEE (reference sequence). CDR3 residues: CASSFASGDEAFF. The CDR3 DNA is TGTGCCAGCAGCTTTGCGTCAGGGGATGAAGCTTTCTTT.

This clonotype was detected many times. V gene TRBV15 combines with J gene TRBJ2-7; D tentatively reads TRBD1 or TRBD2 (6 bases each). The CDR3 sequence is 14 residues long. In germline, CDR1 is LNHNV, CDR2 YYDKDF (reference sequence). V lost 5 bases to trimming and J lost 4 bases, with 15 bases between them. DNA of the CDR3: TGTGCCACCAGCCCCGCGGGACACTTGTACGAGCAGTACTTC. It is translated as CATSPAGHLYEQYF.

This clonotype appeared a few times. The chain employs TRBV2 and TRBJ2-3, with D uncertain. This CDR3 has 11 amino acids. Germline loops: CDR1 SNHLY, CDR2 FYNNEI. V was trimmed by 3 bases and J by 4 bases, leaving 2 bases between them. DNA for the CDR3: TGTGCCAGCAGTGAGGCAGATACGCAGTATTTT. Translating gives CASSEADTQYF.

This clonotype was seen many times. V usage is TRBV6-2 or TRBV6-3 and J usage is TRBJ2-6, with 8 positions matching TRBD1. The germline V gene encodes CDR1 MNHEY and CDR2 SVGEGT. Losses at the gene ends were 0 bases for V and 1 base for J; bases not matched to a gene: 14. This CDR3 is built from 21 residues. The CDR3 nucleotides are TGTGCCAGCAGTTACTCCCAGGGGGCGGTGCTTGGTACGTCTGGGGCCAACGTCCTGACTTTC. The encoded protein is CASSYSQGAVLGTSGANVLTF.

This clonotype was seen at least ten times. The J gene is TRBJ2-5, the V gene TRBV7-2; possibly TRBD1 or TRBD2 for D (6 bases each). The ends were cut back, 3 bases at V and 4 bases at J, with 12 bases in the middle. The CDR3 sequence is 14 residues long. Germline V gene data show CDR1 as SGHTA and CDR2 as FQGNSA. The CDR3 loop is CASSFGGLGETQYF. In nucleotides, the CDR3 is TGTGCCAGCAGCTTCGGGGGCCTCGGAGAGACCCAGTACTTC.